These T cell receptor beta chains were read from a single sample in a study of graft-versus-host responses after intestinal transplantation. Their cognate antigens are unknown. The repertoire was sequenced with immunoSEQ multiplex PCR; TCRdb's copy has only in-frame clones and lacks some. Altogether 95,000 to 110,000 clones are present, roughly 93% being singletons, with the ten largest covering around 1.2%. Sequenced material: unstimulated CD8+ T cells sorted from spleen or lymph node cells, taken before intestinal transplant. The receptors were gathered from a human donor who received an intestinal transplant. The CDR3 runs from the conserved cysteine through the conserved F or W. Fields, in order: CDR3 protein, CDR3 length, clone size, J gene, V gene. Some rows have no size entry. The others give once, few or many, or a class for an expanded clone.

CASSLTAELAGGVYNEQFF	19	NA	TRBJ2-1	TRBV11-2
CASSPGQGLDTEAFF	15	NA	TRBJ1-1	TRBV5-1
CASSPFGAGRRSGNTIYF	18	NA	TRBJ1-3	TRBV7-6
CSVPWGLDTQYF	12	NA	TRBJ2-3	TRBV29-1
CAISEINEKLFF	12	few	TRBJ1-4	TRBV10-3
CASSAPTDGISEAFF	15	NA	TRBJ1-1	TRBV7-6
CASSPGLADNEQFF	14	NA	TRBJ2-1	TRBV19
CASKGGPIAKNIQYF	15	NA	TRBJ2-4	TRBV2
CASSYSRTLEAFF	13	once	TRBJ1-1	TRBV6-6
CASSPPGLGYQETQYF	16	NA	TRBJ2-5	TRBV27
CASSVGGTGTYNEQFF	16	NA	TRBJ2-1	TRBV9
CASKAGNTEAFF	12	NA	TRBJ1-1	TRBV19
CASSWTAFGGFYEQYF	16	NA	TRBJ2-7	TRBV5-5
CASSLGRVTEAFF	13	NA	TRBJ1-1	TRBV11-2
CSVATDSGNTIYF	13	NA	TRBJ1-3	TRBV29-1
CASRPDLTSGANVLTF	16	NA	TRBJ2-6	TRBV27
CASSEGQVGFNEQFF	15	NA	TRBJ2-1	TRBV2
CASSVPQDTGELFF	14	NA	TRBJ2-2	TRBV9
CASSPGIHNEQFF	13	NA	TRBJ2-1	TRBV7-6
CASSQDLGSSGNTIYF	16	NA	TRBJ1-3	TRBV4-2
CASSTLTQGRANEKLFF	17	NA	TRBJ1-4	TRBV19
CASTASGGATDTQYF	15	NA	TRBJ2-3	TRBV2
CASSRGVGAEAFF	13	NA	TRBJ1-1	TRBV11-3
CASNSLVNEQFF	12	NA	TRBJ2-1	TRBV11-2
CASSEQGPQAFF	12	NA	TRBJ1-1	TRBV19
CASSDPRPTVYNEQFF	16	NA	TRBJ2-1	TRBV2
CASSRIEGEKLFF	13	few	TRBJ1-4	TRBV4-1
CASSHRQGGDYGYTF	15	NA	TRBJ1-2	TRBV4-1
CASSRGVSNQPQHF	14	NA	TRBJ1-5	TRBV7-8
CASSGPGAWGGPGETQYF	18	NA	TRBJ2-5	TRBV7-8
CASSPTGTASTDTQYF	16	NA	TRBJ2-3	TRBV28
CVSSREIQGAVGYTF	15	NA	TRBJ1-2	TRBV6-6
CASTSEGGSGTEAFF	15	NA	TRBJ1-1	TRBV6-5
CAGALSDRSLTF	12	NA	TRBJ1-2	TRBV6-1
CASSGTNTGELFF	13	NA	TRBJ2-2	TRBV6-1
CASSHRVRDEQYF	13	NA	TRBJ2-7	TRBV4-1
CASSPGTGGSPLHF	14	few	TRBJ1-6	TRBV11-2
CASSESQNYGYTF	13	NA	TRBJ1-2	TRBV10-1
CASSSGSEAFF	11	NA	TRBJ1-1	TRBV27
CASSYSDLNSPLHF	14	NA	TRBJ1-6	TRBV6-5
CASSIRGTFYEQYF	14	NA	TRBJ2-7	TRBV19
CASSAGTVSNYGYTF	15	NA	TRBJ1-2	TRBV5-4
CATLDVRNGYTF	12	NA	TRBJ1-2	TRBV6-1
CASSEDITSYNSPLHF	16	NA	TRBJ1-6	TRBV9
CASSYRGARPETQYF	15	NA	TRBJ2-5	TRBV9
CATSRDLEETGNIQYF	16	NA	TRBJ2-4	TRBV15
CASSLGGAGTGVYIQYF	17	NA	TRBJ2-4	TRBV5-5
CASSPLTGATFYGYTF	16	NA	TRBJ1-2	TRBV7-9
CATPMERLTYEQYF	14	few	TRBJ2-7	TRBV6-4
CASSAGPISDTQYF	14	NA	TRBJ2-3	TRBV6-4
CASSLKKLFF	10	NA	TRBJ1-4	TRBV5-1
CATSSGTVTDTQYF	14	NA	TRBJ2-3	TRBV10-3
CASSQYGGALVEQYF	15	NA	TRBJ2-7	TRBV4-1
CASSQVGNSYEQYF	14	NA	TRBJ2-7	TRBV4-1
CASDYTGELFF	11	few	TRBJ2-2	TRBV19
CASSLGTSGTEAFF	14	NA	TRBJ1-1	TRBV19
CSVAAGDTEAFF	12	NA	TRBJ1-1	TRBV29-1
CATSRSGTSNSPLHF	15	NA	TRBJ1-6	TRBV15
CASSKTGNTEAFF	13	NA	TRBJ1-1	TRBV27